This T cell receptor (beta chain) originates from a study of early T cells in non-severe SARS-CoV-2 infection. Study at large: With bulk RNA from unsorted whole blood as input, sequencing yielded unpaired chains.

Individual cDNA molecules were tagged with unique molecular identifiers, the study reported. TCRdb passed the 5' RACE reads through MiXCR, listing each CDR3 protein once. The table records roughly 48,000 distinct CDR3 sequences, roughly 4.5% of them present only once. Broader study findings: Private and CD4 specificities were missed by VDJdb matching, skewed to anti-spike CD8.

The CDR3 is 13 amino acids. Germline CDR1 and CDR2: SGHTA and FQGNSA. The germline V and J ends were trimmed by 4 bases and 6 bases, with 10 bases remaining between them. In this sample, this clonotype turned up many times. Antigen unknown. Input material: whole blood. The receptor's source is an adult who was a healthcare worker with PCR-confirmed SARS-CoV-2 infection or an uninfected control (not recorded which). V gene TRBV7-2 combines with J gene TRBJ1-5, with D unresolved. Here the CDR3 DNA reads TGTGCCAGCAGCTCCCTGGGCGGTCAGCCCCAGCATTTT. It codes for CASSSLGGQPQHF.